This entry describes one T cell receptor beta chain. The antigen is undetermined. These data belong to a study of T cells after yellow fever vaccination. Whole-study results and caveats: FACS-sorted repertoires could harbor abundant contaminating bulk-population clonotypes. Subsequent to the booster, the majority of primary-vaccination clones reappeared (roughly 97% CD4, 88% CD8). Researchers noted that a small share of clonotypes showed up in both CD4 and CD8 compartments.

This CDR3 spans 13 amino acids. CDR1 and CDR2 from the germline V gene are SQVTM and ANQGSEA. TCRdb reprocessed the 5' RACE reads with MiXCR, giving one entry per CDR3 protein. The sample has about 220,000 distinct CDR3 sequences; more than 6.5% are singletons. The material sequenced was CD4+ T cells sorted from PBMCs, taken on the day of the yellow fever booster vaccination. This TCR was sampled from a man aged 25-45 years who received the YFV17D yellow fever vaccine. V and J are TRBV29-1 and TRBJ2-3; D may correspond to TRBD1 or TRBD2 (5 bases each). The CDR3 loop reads CTSGAFSTDTQYF. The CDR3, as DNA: TGCACCTCCGGGGCTTTTAGCACAGATACGCAGTATTTT.